Below, one TCR beta chain is given with its context. A few counts support this clonotype. Its recognized antigen is unknown. No base quality information exists; no much larger clone differs at one position. V is pared back by 2 bases and J by 3 bases, with 11 bases lying between the germline termini. From a lookup of the germline V gene (reference sequence), CDR1 and CDR2 are MNHEY and SMNVEV. CDR3 length: 14 amino acids, cysteine to phenylalanine. Of all the DNA, just the CDR3 is kept, 42 bases in frame from base 1. The library came from 5' RACE. TCRdb names NextSeq 500 as the instrument used. Unique molecular identifiers were attached to individual cDNA molecules in the TCR library protocol so that sequencing error and PCR bias could be corrected. TCR alpha and beta chains were both sequenced, and the abundances of alpha and beta sequences in each sample were closely correlated with each other. Turning to the authors' computational methods: Decombinator V4 was used to perform V gene, J gene and CDR3 annotation of TCR sequences. TCRs were defined as expanded if a significant change between any two time points was detected under a Poisson model with p below 0.0001. TCR abundances were normalised to the total number of TCRs sequenced in each sample and reported as counts per million. TRAV1-2 paired with TRAJ12, TRAJ20 or TRAJ33 defined MAIT TCRs, while TRAV10 paired with TRAJ18 defined iNKT TCRs. VDJdb, accessed on 1 November 2021, was searched for TCRs annotated for CMV, EBV and SARS-CoV-2, and TCRs annotated for more than one antigen were excluded. TCRdb took the public reads, trimmed them with fastp at Q25, ran MiXCR for clone calling and kept in-frame beta chains. Rows with one shared CDR3 protein collapse into an entry with the most common genes and DNA. TCRdb's processing, not the authors' own work, is the source of the V and J calls. In all, the sample holds more than 65,000 distinct CDR3 sequences, and over 10% of those were seen once. The ten largest clones take up 2.7% of the sample.

The source of the sample is a study of early T cells in non-severe SARS-CoV-2 infection (dated by TCRdb to the early 2020s). A note on the overall study: TCR sequencing used bulk RNA from unsorted whole blood, so alpha and beta chains could not be paired.

Broad study findings and their caveats: VDJdb matching was skewed toward anti-spike CD8 responses, so virus-specific expansions were likely underestimated and private and CD4 specificities were missed.

This was a case-control study nested in a cohort of healthcare workers in London, UK, who had nasopharyngeal swab PCR tests and blood samples taken every week. Healthcare workers were recruited between 23 and 31 March 2020, during the week of the UK lockdown, and were followed weekly for up to roughly 15 weeks. This receptor was taken from an adult who was a healthcare worker with PCR-confirmed SARS-CoV-2 infection or an uninfected control (not recorded which). The V and J genes are TRBV27 and TRBJ2-7; TRBD2 is perhaps the D gene, given 5 matching bases. The material was whole blood, obtained at baseline. The CDR3 reads CASSLVGGHYEQYF. At the DNA level, the sequence is TGTGCCAGCAGTTTAGTTGGAGGTCACTACGAGCAGTACTTC.